The sequence of this TCR beta chain was determined in a study of blood T cell repertoires in COVID-19. Profiled with immunoSEQ multiplex PCR; TCRdb holds only in-frame clones, not every one. The sample yields over 100,000 clones, about 78% seen once. CDR1 and CDR2 from the germline V gene are SGHTA and FQGTGA. V was trimmed by 5 bases and J by 6 bases, leaving 12 bases between them. This CDR3 contains 13 residues. Sequenced sample: peripheral blood. The V gene is TRBV7-3, the J gene TRBJ2-3, with D perhaps TRBD2 (5 bases). This TCR derives from a human donor in a cohort sampled during active or convalescent COVID-19. The CDR3 here is CASSPQSSDTQYF. DNA of the CDR3: TGTGCCAGCAGCCCCCAATCTAGCGATACGCAGTATTTT.